Each of the 6 T cell receptor beta chains below was sequenced from the same sample in a study of T cell repertoires in cytomegalovirus infection. TCRdb itself ran the reads through MiXCR, one entry per CDR3 protein. This table holds under 500,000 distinct CDR3 sequences, approximately 42% found once. For these receptors, no antigen is known. Material: cultured PBMCs, obtained from culture after CMV antigen stimulation. The origin of the receptors is a human donor in good health (CMV status not recorded). Some clones in this sample may be carry-over from other donors' samples.

The chain couples TRBV20-1 to TRBJ1-2; no clear D. CDR3 length equals 14 residues. Germline lookup yields CDR1 DFQATT and CDR2 SNEGSKA (reference sequence). CDR3 residues: CSAPFNAGLGGYTF. CDR3 coding DNA: TGCAGCGCCCCGTTTAACGCGGGTCTGGGGGGCTACACCTTC.

This clonotype was seen many times. The chain is built from TRBV7-2 and TRBJ2-1, with a tentative D call TRBD2 (6 bases). Per germline, CDR1 SGHTA and CDR2 FQGNSA. CDR3 length: 15 residues. V lost 4 bases and J 0 bases, leaving 10 bases between the germline ends. The CDR3 loop is CASSSSTSSYNEQFF. DNA of the CDR3: TGTGCCAGCAGCTCGTCGACTAGCTCCTACAATGAGCAGTTCTTC.

The CDR3 is CASSYRPSPDTQYF. In nucleotides, the CDR3 is TGTGCCAGCAGCTACAGACCCTCCCCAGATACGCAGTATTTT. The V gene is TRBV11-2, the J gene TRBJ2-3; no firm D call. The germline V and J ends were trimmed by 4 bases and 4 bases, with 12 bases remaining between them. Germline CDR1 reads SGHAT; CDR2 reads FQNNGV. CDR3 length: 14 residues. The variable domain in full, with the rest retrieved from reference TRBV11-2 and TRBJ2-3, is EAGVAQSPRYKIIEKRQSVAFWCNPISGHATLYWYQQILGQGPKLLIQFQNNGVVDDSQLPKDRFSAERLKGVDSTLKIQPAKLEDSAVYLCASSYRPSPDTQYFGPGTRLTVL.

V usage is TRBV7-8 and J usage is TRBJ2-5, with 8 bases lining up with TRBD2. The V segment lost 5 bases and the J segment 0 bases; nucleotides outside the gene matches: 11. Germline V CDR1 and CDR2: SGHVS, FQNEAQ. The CDR3 loop spans 17 amino acids. CDR3 residues: CASSGSAGEMYQETQYF. CDR3 DNA: TGTGCCAGCAGCGGGTCAGCGGGGGAGATGTACCAAGAGACCCAGTACTTC.

This clonotype was counted many times. V and J are TRBV7-8 and TRBJ1-1; D is undetermined. Germline CDR1 and CDR2: SGHVS and FQNEAQ. Trimming removed 5 bases from V and 5 bases from J, with 24 bases in between. The CDR3 loop spans 17 amino acids. This CDR3 is CASSLPQYRVPRTEAFF. In DNA, the CDR3 is TGTGCCAGCAGCCTCCCGCAATATCGGGTGCCGAGGACTGAAGCTTTCTTT.

The chain uses TRBV28 and TRBJ2-3; D gene ambiguous. The ends were cut back, 3 bases at V and 6 bases at J, with 13 bases in the middle. CDR1 MDHEN and CDR2 SYDVKM come from the germline V gene. This CDR3 is built from 14 residues. The CDR3 DNA reads as TGTGCCAGCAGTTTTGAGGTTCAGGCGGATACGCAGTATTTT. Encoded protein: CASSFEVQADTQYF.